This TCR beta chain was sequenced for a study of blood T cell repertoires in COVID-19. In the study overall: Both acute and convalescent COVID-19 samples were obtained from the United States, Italy and Spain.

Only a few counts were recorded for this clone. Deletions cut 2 bases from V and 7 bases from J, with 9 bases between. This CDR3 is 13 amino acids long. Germline CDR1 PRHDT, CDR2 FYEKMQ (reference sequence). Original analysis: Reference gene primer amplification gave estimated nucleated cell counts. The method was immunoSEQ multiplex PCR; TCRdb's version includes in-frame clones alone and lacks a portion of them. For V, J and clone size, that table is used; D and trimming come from the DNA. The sample carries about 160,000 clones, 65% to 85% recorded once. The receptor was isolated from a woman at least 80 years old with active or convalescent COVID-19. Sequencing was performed on peripheral blood. The rearrangement links TRBV13 to TRBJ1-5, with D hard to call. In nucleotides, the CDR3 is TGTGCCAGCAGCTTACAGGAGGGACAGCCCCAGCATTTT. Residues: CASSLQEGQPQHF.